This TCR beta chain was sequenced in a study of T cell repertoires in cytomegalovirus infection. TCRdb re-called the reads through MiXCR, storing one row per CDR3 protein. The table has 300,000 to 400,000 distinct CDR3 sequences, around 25% seen once. A remark on this clonotype: Its antigen is unidentified.

Sample: cultured PBMCs, taken from culture after CMV antigen stimulation. The origin of this receptor is a human donor in good health (CMV status not recorded). Some clones in this sample may be carry-over from other donors' samples.

Here the CDR3 DNA reads TGTGCCAGCAGCAAGGGACAAGACTCTGGAAACACCATATATTTT. It is translated as CASSKGQDSGNTIYF. The chain has TRBV5-5 and TRBJ1-3, with D perhaps TRBD1 (6 bases). Per the germline V gene, CDR1 is SGHKS and CDR2 is YYEKEE (reference sequence). V dropped 4 bases and J dropped 0 bases, with 11 bases sitting between them. This CDR3 is 15 amino acids long.